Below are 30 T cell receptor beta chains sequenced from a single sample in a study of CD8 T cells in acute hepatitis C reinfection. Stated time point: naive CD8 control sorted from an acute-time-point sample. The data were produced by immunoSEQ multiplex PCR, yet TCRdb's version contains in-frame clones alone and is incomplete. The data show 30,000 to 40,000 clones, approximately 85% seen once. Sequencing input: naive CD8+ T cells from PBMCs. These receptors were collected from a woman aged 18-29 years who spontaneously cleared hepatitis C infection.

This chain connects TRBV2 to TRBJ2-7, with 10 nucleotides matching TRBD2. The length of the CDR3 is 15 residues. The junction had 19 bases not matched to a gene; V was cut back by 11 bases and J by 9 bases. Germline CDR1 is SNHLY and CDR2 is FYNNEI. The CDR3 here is CAPKREREGLTGQYF. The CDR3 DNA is TGTGCCCCCAAACGGGAGCGGGAGGGACTGACAGGGCAGTACTTC.

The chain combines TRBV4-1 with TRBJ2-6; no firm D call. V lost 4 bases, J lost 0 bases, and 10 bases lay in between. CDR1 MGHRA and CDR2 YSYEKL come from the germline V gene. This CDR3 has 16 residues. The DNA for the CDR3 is TGCGCCAGCAGCCCTATTCACCTCTCTGGGGCCAACGTCCTGACTTTC. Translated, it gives CASSPIHLSGANVLTF.

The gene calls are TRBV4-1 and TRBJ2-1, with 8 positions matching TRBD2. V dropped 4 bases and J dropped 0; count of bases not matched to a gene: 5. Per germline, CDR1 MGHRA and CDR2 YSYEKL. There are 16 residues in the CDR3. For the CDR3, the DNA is TGCGCCAGCAGCCTAGTAGCGGGGAGCTCCTACAATGAGCAGTTCTTC. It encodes CASSLVAGSSYNEQFF.

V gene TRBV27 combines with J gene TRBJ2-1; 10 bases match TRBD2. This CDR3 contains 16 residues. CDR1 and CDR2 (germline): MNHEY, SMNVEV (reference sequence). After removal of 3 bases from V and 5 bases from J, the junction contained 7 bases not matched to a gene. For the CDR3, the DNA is TGTGCCAGCAGTTTGGGGGCCGGGACTAGCGACAATGAGCAGTTCTTC. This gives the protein CASSLGAGTSDNEQFF.

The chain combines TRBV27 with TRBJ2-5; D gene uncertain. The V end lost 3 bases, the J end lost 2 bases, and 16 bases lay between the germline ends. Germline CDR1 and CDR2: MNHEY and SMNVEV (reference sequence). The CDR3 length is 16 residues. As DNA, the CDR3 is TGTGCCAGCAGTTTCCGGCTGGGAACCAGTCAAGAGACCCAGTACTTC. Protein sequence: CASSFRLGTSQETQYF.

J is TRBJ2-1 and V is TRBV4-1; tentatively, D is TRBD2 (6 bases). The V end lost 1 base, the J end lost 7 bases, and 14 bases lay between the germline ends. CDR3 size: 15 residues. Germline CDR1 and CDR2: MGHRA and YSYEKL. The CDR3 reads CASSQAPGVGNEQFF. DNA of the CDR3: TGCGCCAGCAGCCAAGCGCCGGGAGTAGGGAATGAGCAGTTCTTC.

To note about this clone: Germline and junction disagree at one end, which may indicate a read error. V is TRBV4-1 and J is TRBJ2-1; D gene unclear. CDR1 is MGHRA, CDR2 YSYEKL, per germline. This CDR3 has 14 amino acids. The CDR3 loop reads CASSQPLAPHEQFF. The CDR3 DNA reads TGCGCCAGCAGCCAACCCCTCGCCCCCCATGAACAGTTCTTC.

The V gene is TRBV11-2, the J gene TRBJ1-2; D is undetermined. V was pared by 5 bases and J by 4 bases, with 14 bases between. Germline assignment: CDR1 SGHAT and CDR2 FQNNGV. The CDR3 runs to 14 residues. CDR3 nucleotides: TGTGCCAGCAGCCCGGACGGATTCTTCTATGGCTACACCTTC. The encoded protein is CASSPDGFFYGYTF.

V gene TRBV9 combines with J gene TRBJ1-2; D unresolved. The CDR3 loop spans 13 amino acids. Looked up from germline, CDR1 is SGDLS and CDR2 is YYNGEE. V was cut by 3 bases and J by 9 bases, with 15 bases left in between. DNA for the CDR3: TGTGCCAGCAGCGGGACCGCTCCATCCCGCTACACCTTC. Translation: CASSGTAPSRYTF. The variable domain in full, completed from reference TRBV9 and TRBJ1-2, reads DSGVTQTPKHLITATGQRVTLRCSPRSGDLSVYWYQQSLDQGLQFLIQYYNGEERAKGNILERFSAQQFPDLHSELNLSSLELGDSALYFCASSGTAPSRYTFGSGTRLTVV.

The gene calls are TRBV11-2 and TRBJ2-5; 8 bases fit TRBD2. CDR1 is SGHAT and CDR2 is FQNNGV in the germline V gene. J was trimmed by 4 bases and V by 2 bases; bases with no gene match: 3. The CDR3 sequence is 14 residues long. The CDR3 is CASSLSGSGETQYF. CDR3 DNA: TGTGCCAGCAGCTTAAGCGGGAGTGGAGAGACCCAGTACTTC.

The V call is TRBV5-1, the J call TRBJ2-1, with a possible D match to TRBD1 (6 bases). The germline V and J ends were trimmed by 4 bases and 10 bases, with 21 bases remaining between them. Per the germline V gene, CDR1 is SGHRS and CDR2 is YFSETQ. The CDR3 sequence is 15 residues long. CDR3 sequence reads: CASSQKQGTAIEQFF. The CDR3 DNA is TGCGCCAGCAGCCAAAAACAGGGAACGGCTATCGAGCAGTTCTTC.

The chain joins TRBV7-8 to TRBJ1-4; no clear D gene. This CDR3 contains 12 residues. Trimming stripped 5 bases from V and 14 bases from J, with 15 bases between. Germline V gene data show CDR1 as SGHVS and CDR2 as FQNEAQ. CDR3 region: CASSTETKMLFF. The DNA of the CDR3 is TGTGCCAGCAGCACGGAGACGAAAATGCTGTTTTTT. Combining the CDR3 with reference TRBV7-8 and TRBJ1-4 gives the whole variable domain GAGVSQSPRYKVAKRGQDVALRCDPISGHVSLFWYQQALGQGPEFLTYFQNEAQLDKSGLPSDRFFAERPEGSVSTLKIQRTQQEDSAVYLCASSTETKMLFFGSGTQLSVL.

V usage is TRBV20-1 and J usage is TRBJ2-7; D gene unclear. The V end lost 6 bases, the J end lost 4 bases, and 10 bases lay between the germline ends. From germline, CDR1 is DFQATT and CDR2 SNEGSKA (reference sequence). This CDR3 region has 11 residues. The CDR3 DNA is TGCAGTGCACCGTGGGCGTACGAGCAGTACTTC. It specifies CSAPWAYEQYF.

The CDR3 sequence: CASSYAEGGNIQYF. Written as DNA, the CDR3 is TGTGCCAGCAGTTACGCGGAGGGGGGAAACATTCAGTACTTC. The chain joins TRBV6-5 to TRBJ2-4, with D possibly called TRBD1 or TRBD2 (6 bases each). The length of the CDR3 is 14 residues. Germline loops: CDR1 MNHEY, CDR2 SVGAGI. Trimming took 2 bases from V and 6 from J, leaving 11 bases between them.

CDR3 amino acids: CASSATEETQYF. CDR3 nucleotide sequence: TGTGCCAGCAGCGCGACTGAAGAGACCCAGTACTTC. The rearrangement uses TRBV5-6 and TRBJ2-5; no definite D call. CDR3 length: 12 amino acids. Trimming took off 4 bases at V and 3 bases at J, with 7 bases between the two ends. CDR1 and CDR2 from the germline V gene are SGHDT and YYEEEE.

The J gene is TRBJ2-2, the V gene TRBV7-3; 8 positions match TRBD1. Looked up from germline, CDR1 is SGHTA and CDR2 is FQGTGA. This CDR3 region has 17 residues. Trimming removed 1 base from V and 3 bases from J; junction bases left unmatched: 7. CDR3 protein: CASSLNSGQAHTGELFF. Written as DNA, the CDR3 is TGTGCCAGCAGCTTAAACTCGGGACAGGCGCACACCGGGGAGCTGTTTTTT.

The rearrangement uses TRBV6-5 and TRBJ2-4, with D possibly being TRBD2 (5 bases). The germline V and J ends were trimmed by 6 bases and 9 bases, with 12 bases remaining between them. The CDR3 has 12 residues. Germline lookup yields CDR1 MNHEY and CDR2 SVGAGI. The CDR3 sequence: CASRDSVSIQYF. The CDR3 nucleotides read TGTGCCAGCAGGGACTCCGTGAGCATTCAGTACTTC.

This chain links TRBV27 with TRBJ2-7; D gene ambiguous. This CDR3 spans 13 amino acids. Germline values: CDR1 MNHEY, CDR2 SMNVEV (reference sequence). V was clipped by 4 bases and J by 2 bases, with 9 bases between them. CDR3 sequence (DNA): TGTGCCAGCAGTTCGGCTGGGACCTACGAGCAGTACTTC. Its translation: CASSSAGTYEQYF.

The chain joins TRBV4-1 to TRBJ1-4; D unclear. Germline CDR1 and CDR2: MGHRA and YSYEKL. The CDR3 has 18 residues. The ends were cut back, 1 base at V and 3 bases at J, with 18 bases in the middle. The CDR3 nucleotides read TGCGCCAGCAGCCAAGGCCCCCTTATGGCCAACTCTAATGAAAAACTGTTTTTT. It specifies CASSQGPLMANSNEKLFF.

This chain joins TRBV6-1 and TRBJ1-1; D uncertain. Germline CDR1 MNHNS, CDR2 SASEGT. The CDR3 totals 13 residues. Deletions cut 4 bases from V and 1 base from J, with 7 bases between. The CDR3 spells CASSANGNTEAFF. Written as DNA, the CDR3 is TGTGCCAGCAGTGCAAACGGGAACACTGAAGCTTTCTTT.

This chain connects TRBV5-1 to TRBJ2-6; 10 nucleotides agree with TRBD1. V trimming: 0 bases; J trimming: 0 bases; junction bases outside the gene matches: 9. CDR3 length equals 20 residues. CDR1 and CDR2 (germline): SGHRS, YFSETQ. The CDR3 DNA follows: TGCGCCAGCAGCTTGGCCTTCGGGACAGGGGACCTCTCTGGGGCCAACGTCCTGACTTTC. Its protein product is CASSLAFGTGDLSGANVLTF.

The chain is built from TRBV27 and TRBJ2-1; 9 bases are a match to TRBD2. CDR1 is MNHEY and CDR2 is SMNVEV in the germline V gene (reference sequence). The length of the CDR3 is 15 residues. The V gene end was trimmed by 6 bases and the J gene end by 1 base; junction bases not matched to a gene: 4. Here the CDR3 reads CASRVSGSSYNEQFF. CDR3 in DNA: TGTGCCAGCAGGGTTAGCGGGAGTTCCTACAATGAGCAGTTCTTC.

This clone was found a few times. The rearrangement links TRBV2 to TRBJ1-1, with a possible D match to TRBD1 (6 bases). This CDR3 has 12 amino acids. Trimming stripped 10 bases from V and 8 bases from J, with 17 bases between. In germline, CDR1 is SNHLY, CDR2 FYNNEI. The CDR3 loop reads CATTTGTNEAFF. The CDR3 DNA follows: TGTGCCACCACTACCGGGACAAACGAAGCTTTCTTT.

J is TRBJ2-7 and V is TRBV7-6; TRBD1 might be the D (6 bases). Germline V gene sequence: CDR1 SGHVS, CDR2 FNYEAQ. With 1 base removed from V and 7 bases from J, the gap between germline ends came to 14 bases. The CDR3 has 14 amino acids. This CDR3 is CASSLVPQGQEQYF. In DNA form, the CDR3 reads TGTGCCAGCAGCTTAGTGCCCCAGGGGCAAGAGCAGTACTTC.

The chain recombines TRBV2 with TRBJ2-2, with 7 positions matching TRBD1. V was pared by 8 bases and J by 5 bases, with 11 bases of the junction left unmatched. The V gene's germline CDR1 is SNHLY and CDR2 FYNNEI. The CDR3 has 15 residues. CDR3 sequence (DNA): TGTGCCAGCCTACCGGGACAGAAACTTACCGGGGAGCTGTTTTTT. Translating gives CASLPGQKLTGELFF.

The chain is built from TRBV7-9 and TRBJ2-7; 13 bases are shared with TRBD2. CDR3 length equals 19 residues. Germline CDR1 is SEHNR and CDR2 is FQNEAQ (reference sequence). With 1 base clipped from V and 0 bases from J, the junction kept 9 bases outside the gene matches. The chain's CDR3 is CASSLDIPTSGRSSYEQYF. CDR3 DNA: TGTGCCAGCAGCTTAGACATACCGACTAGCGGGAGGAGCTCCTACGAGCAGTACTTC.

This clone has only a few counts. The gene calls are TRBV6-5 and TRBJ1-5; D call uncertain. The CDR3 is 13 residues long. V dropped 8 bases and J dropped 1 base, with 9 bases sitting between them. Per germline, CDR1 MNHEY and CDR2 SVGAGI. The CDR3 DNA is TGTGCCAGCGGCGTCAGAAGCAATCAGCCCCAGCATTTT. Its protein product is CASGVRSNQPQHF.

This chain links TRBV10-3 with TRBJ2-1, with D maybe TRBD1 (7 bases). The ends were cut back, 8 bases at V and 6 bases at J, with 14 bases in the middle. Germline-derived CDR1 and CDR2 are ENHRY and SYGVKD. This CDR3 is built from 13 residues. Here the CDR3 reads CAIGGTVGNEQFF. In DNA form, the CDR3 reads TGTGCCATCGGGGGGACAGTAGGCAATGAGCAGTTCTTC.

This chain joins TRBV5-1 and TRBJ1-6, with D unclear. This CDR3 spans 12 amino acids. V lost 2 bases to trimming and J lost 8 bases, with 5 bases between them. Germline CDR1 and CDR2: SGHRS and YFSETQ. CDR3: CASSFSDSPLHF. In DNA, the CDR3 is TGCGCCAGCAGCTTTTCGGATTCACCCCTCCACTTT.

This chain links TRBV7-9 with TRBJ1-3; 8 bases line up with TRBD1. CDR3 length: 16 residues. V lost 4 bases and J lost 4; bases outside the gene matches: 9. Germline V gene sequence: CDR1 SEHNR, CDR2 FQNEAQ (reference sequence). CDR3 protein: CASSSTRDRIGNTIYF. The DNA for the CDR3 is TGTGCCAGCAGCTCCACGCGGGACAGGATAGGAAACACCATATATTTT. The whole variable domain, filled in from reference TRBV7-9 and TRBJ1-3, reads DTGVSQNPRHKITKRGQNVTFRCDPISEHNRLYWYRQTLGQGPEFLTYFQNEAQLEKSRLLSDRFSAERPKGSFSTLEIQRTEQGDSAMYLCASSSTRDRIGNTIYFGEGSWLTVV.